This T cell receptor beta chain was identified in a study of shared T cell receptors in the human thymus. Assay: immunoSEQ multiplex PCR; the TCRdb copy retains only in-frame clones and omits some. The sample has hundreds of thousands of clones, 80% to 90% seen once; the top ten hold 0.0094%. Another study also made use of these data, one on human thymus T cells. From that second work: Congenital heart defects were the reason for the corrective surgery that the donors, healthy Finnish infants, were having. From resections taken during corrective heart surgery, the thymus tissue was obtained. Thymic and blood repertoires appeared to show biased V and J gene usage. Related work showed strongly overlapping thymic repertoires across unrelated individuals.

Sequences were obtained from thymocytes. The origin of this receptor is a boy in the first two years of life with a congenital heart defect.

The CDR3 here is CASSQEGQRSTQYF. The CDR3 DNA sequence: TGCGCCAGCAGCCAAGAGGGACAGAGGAGTACGCAGTATTTT. This chain links TRBV4-1 with TRBJ2-3; 7 bases map to TRBD1. Trimming cost V 0 bases and J 8 bases; bases outside gene matches: 5. Germline assignment: CDR1 MGHRA and CDR2 YSYEKL. The CDR3 spans 14 residues.